The 5 T cell receptor beta chains below were found in one sample sequenced in a study of shared clonotypes between healthy human individuals. The assay was immunoSEQ multiplex PCR, and TCRdb's table has in-frame clones only and misses some. The table has millions of clones, roughly 92% seen once. The sample comprised naive CD4+ T cells sorted from blood. Subset reported: CD45RA+ positively selected. The receptors originated from a man aged 18 to 30 in good health.

This chain uses TRBV5-1 with TRBJ2-1; 11 nucleotides match TRBD2. Trimming removed 0 bases from V and 2 bases from J; junction bases left unmatched: 4. Germline V gives CDR1 SGHRS, CDR2 YFSETQ. CDR3 length: 17 residues. The CDR3 protein is CASSLGGSGRAYNEQFF. The CDR3 bases are TGCGCCAGCAGCTTGGGAGGTAGCGGGAGGGCCTACAATGAGCAGTTCTTC.

The chain uses TRBV27 and TRBJ2-5; TRBD2 aligns across 8 bases. After removal of 5 bases from V and 0 bases from J, the junction contained 8 bases not matched to a gene. Germline V CDR1 and CDR2: MNHEY, SMNVEV (reference sequence). The CDR3 runs to 16 residues. CDR3 bases: TGTGCCAGCAGTCCCGGGAGGGTGCGGTACCAAGAGACCCAGTACTTC. It translates to CASSPGRVRYQETQYF.

The chain couples TRBV4-3 to TRBJ2-1; D unclear. Germline CDR1 LGHNA, CDR2 YSLEER. The CDR3 has 15 amino acids. The ends were cut back, 0 bases at V and 2 bases at J, with 8 bases in the middle. This CDR3 reads CASSQERGPYNEQFF. The CDR3 region has the DNA TGCGCCAGCAGCCAAGAGAGAGGACCCTACAATGAGCAGTTCTTC.

Comments on this clone: Other nucleotide sequences from this sample produce the same CDR3. The chain has TRBV4-3 and TRBJ2-7; tentative D call: TRBD2 (5 bases). The germline V gene has CDR1 LGHNA and CDR2 YSLEER. Trimming shortened V by 2 bases and J by 5 bases, and 13 bases separated the two germline ends. The CDR3 is 14 amino acids. The CDR3 region has the DNA TGCGCCAGCAGCCAACCGGGAACGGGGAACGAGCAGTACTTC. This translates into CASSQPGTGNEQYF.

This rearrangement joins TRBV5-6 to TRBJ2-3; 8 bases map to TRBD1. V dropped 0 bases and J dropped 0; count of bases not matched to a gene: 0. Germline lookup yields CDR1 SGHDT and CDR2 YYEEEE. The CDR3 sequence is 15 residues long. CDR3 loop: CASSLGDRSTDTQYF. The DNA for the CDR3 is TGTGCCAGCAGCTTGGGGGACAGGAGCACAGATACGCAGTATTTT.